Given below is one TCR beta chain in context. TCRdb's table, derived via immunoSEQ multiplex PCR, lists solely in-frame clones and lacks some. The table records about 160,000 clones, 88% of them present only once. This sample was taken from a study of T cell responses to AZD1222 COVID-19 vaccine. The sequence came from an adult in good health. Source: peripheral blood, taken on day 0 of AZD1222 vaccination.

CDR3 nucleotides: TGTGCCTGGAGTGGCCCCTCTACAGGGAATAGCAATCAGCCCCAGCATTTT. Encoded protein: CAWSGPSTGNSNQPQHF. This chain uses TRBV30 with TRBJ1-5, with D perhaps matching TRBD1 (6 bases). The CDR3 is 17 amino acids. In germline, CDR1 is GTSNPN, CDR2 SVGIG (reference sequence). The V and J ends lost 1 base and 0 bases respectively, with 16 bases between them.